Sequencing of this T cell receptor (beta chain) was carried out in a study of blood T cell repertoires in COVID-19. The overall study: Samples came from the United States, Italy and Spain, spanning acute and convalescent COVID-19. PBMCs, B-cell-depleted T cells, or T cells were the source of the cDNA or gDNA that made up the material.

Trimming removed 4 bases from V and 5 bases from J, with 11 bases in between. Germline V lookup: CDR1 ENHRY, CDR2 SYGVKD. The CDR3 has 14 amino acids. Study processing details: The authors estimated nucleated cell counts from reference gene primer amplification. TCRdb's copy holds only in-frame clones and misses some; the assay was immunoSEQ multiplex PCR. V and J calls and clone size follow that table, whereas D and trimming were derived from the DNA. The sample records approximately 260,000 clones, nearly 90% being singletons. Source material: peripheral blood. This clonotype originated in a woman aged 55-69 years with COVID-19, enrolled during active disease. This chain links TRBV10-3 with TRBJ2-2, with a weak D call TRBD1 (5 bases). The CDR3 region is CAISVGPQTGELFF. The CDR3 bases are TGTGCCATCAGTGTGGGGCCACAGACCGGGGAGCTGTTTTTT.